Included here is one TCR beta chain sequence, with context. The antigen remains unidentified. Other DNA sequences in the sample encode the same CDR3. Sequencing used immunoSEQ multiplex PCR; TCRdb keeps in-frame clones, though not all of them. The sample has 500,000 to 700,000 clones, 95% seen once. The CDR3 is 11 residues long. CDR1 and CDR2 (germline): ENHRY, SYGVKD. V was cut by 3 bases and J by 3 bases, with 3 bases left in between. CD8 cells regarded as naive lacked CD45RO, were positively chosen for CCR7, and omitted terminally differentiated effector memory CD45RA+ cells. The sample belongs to a study of shared clonotypes between healthy human individuals. Study as a whole: CD4 naive and memory got three plates each, CD8 naive two, CD8 memory one.

Study findings and constraints: Despite large depth, rarefaction showed incomplete sorted-subset sequencing. In several donors, around 4.8% of naive CD4 clonotypes appeared in common. Clonotypes shared by all four sorted-subset donors had higher generation probabilities than non-shared clonotypes.

The clonotype originates from a woman aged 25 to 45 in good health. This chain joins TRBV10-3 and TRBJ2-7; D not certain. Sequenced input: naive CD8+ T cells sorted from blood. In DNA, the CDR3 is TGTGCCATCAGTGATATCTACGAGCAGTACTTC. This gives the protein CAISDIYEQYF.